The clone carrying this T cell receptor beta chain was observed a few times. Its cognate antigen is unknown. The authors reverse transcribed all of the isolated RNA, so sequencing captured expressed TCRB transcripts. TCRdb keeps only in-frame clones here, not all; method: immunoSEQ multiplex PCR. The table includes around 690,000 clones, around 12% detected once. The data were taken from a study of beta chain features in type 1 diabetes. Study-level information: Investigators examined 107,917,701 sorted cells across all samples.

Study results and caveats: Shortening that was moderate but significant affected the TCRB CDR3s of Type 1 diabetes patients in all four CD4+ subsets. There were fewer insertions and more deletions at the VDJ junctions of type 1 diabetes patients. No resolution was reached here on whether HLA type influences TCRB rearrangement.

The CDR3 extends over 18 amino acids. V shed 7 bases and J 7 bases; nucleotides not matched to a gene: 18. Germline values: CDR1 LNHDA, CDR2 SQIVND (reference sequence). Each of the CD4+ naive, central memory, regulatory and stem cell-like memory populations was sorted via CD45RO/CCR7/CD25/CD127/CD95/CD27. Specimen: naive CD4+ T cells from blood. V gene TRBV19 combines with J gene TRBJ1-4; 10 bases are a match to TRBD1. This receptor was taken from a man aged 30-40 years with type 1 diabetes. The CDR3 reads CASTPTLPGQGWSEKLFF. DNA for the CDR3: TGTGCCAGTACCCCCACCTTGCCGGGACAGGGGTGGAGTGAAAAACTGTTTTTT.